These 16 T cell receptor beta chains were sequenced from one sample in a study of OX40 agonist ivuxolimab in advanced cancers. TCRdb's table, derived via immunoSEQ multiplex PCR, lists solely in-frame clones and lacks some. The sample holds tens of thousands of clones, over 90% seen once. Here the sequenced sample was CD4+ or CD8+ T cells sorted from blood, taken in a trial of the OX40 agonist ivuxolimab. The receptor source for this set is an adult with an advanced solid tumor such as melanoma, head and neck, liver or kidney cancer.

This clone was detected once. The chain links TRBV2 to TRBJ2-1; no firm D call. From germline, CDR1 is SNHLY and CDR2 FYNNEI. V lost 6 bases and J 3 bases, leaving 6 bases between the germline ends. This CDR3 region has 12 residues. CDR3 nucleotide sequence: TGTGCCAGCAGAAACAACTACAATGAGCAGTTCTTC. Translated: CASRNNYNEQFF.

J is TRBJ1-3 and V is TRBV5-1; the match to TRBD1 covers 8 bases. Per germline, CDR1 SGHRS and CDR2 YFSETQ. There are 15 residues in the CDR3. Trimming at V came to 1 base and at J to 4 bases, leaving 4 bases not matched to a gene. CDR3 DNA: TGCGCCAGCAGCTTGCAGGGGGCAGGAGGAAACACCATATATTTT. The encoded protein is CASSLQGAGGNTIYF.

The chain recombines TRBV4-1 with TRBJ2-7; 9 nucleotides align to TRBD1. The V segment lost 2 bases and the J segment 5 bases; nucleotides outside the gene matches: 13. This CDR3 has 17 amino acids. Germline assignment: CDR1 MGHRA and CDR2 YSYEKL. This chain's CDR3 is CASSQFGPGQGSNEQYF. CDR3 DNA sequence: TGCGCCAGCAGCCAATTTGGACCGGGACAGGGTTCCAACGAGCAGTACTTC.

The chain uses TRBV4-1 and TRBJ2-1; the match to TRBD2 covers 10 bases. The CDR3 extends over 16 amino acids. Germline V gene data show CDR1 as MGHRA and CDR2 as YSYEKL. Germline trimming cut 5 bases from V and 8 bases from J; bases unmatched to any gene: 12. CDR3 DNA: TGCGCCAGCAGCTTAAAGGGGCTAGCGGGGGTGGATGAGCAGTTCTTC. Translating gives CASSLKGLAGVDEQFF.

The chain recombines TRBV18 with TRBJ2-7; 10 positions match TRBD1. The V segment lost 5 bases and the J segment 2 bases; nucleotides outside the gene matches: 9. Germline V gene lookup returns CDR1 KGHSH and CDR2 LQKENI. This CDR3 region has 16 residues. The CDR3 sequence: CASSSRTGGDPYEQYF. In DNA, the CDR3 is TGTGCCAGCTCATCCCGGACAGGGGGGGACCCCTACGAGCAGTACTTC.

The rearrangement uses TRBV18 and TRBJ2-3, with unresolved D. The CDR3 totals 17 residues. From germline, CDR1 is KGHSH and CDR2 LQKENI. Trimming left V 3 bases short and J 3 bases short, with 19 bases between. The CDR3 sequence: CASSPLGMLKVTDTQYF. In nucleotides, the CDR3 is TGTGCCAGCTCACCCTTAGGGATGCTGAAGGTTACAGATACGCAGTATTTT.

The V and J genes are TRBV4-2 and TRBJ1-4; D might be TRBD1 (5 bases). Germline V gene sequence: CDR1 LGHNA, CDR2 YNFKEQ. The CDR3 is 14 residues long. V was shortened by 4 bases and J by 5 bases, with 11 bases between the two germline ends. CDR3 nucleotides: TGTGCCAGCAGCCCGGGGACCGAAAATGAAAAACTGTTTTTT. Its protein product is CASSPGTENEKLFF.

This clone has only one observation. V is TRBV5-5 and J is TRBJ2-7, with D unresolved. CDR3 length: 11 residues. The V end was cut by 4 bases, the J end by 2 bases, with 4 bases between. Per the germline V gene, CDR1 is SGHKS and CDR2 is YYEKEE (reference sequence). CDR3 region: CASSGAYEQYF. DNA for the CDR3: TGTGCCAGCAGCGGGGCCTACGAGCAGTACTTC. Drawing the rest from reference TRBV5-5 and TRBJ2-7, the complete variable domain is DAGVTQSPTHLIKTRGQQVTLRCSPISGHKSVSWYQQVLGQGPQFIFQYYEKEERGRGNFPDRFSARQFPNYSSELNVNALLLGDSALYLCASSGAYEQYFGPGTRLTVT.

The CDR3 coding sequence is TGTGCCAGCAGCCGGGGCAGGGGGGGAGATACGCAGTATTTT. This sequence encodes CASSRGRGGDTQYF. The V call is TRBV4-2, the J call TRBJ2-3, with D possibly called TRBD1 or TRBD2 (7 bases each). The CDR3 is 14 residues long. V was clipped by 4 bases and J by 5 bases, with 13 bases between them. CDR1 is LGHNA, CDR2 YNFKEQ, per germline.

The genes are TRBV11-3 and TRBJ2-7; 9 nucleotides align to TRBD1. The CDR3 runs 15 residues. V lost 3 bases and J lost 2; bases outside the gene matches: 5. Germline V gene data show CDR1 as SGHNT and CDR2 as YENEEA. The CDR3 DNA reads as TGTGCCAGCAGCTTGCCGGGACAGGGTACCTACGAGCAGTACTTC. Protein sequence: CASSLPGQGTYEQYF.

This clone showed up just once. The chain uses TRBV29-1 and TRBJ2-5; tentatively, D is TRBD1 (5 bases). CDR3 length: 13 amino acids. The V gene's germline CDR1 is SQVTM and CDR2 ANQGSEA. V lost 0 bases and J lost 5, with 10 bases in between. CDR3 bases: TGCAGCGTTGAAGAAAGCCCAGGGGAGACCCAGTACTTC. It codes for CSVEESPGETQYF.

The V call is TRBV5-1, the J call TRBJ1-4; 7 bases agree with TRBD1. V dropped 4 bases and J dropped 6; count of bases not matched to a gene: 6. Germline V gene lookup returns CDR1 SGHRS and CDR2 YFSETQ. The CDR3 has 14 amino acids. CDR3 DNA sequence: TGCGCCAGCAGCCCGACAGGGTTGGATGAAAAACTGTTTTTT. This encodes CASSPTGLDEKLFF.

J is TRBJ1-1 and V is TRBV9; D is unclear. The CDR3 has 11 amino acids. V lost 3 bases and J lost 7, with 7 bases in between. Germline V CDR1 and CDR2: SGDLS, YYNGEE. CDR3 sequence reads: CASSAEDEAFF. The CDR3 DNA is TGTGCCAGCAGCGCCGAGGATGAAGCTTTCTTT.

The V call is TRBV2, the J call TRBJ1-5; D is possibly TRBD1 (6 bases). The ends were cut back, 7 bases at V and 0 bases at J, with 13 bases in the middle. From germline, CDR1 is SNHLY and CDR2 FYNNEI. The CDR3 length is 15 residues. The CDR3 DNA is TGTGCCAGCACCCAACAGGGTAGTAGCAATCAGCCCCAGCATTTT. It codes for CASTQQGSSNQPQHF.

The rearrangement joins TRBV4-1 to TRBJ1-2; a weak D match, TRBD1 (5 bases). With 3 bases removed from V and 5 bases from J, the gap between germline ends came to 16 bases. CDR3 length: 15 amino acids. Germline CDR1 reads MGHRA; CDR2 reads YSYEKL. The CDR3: CASSQSTVSRYGYTF. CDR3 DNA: TGCGCCAGCAGCCAGTCGACAGTGTCAAGGTATGGCTACACCTTC.

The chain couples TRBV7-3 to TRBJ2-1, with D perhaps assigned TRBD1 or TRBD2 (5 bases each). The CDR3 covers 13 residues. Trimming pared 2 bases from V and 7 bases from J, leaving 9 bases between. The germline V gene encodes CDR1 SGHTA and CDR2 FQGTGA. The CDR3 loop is CASSLDGGNEQFF. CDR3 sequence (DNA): TGTGCCAGCAGCTTAGATGGGGGTAATGAGCAGTTCTTC.